Below, 9 T cell receptor beta chains from the same sample are listed, as sequenced in a study of neurological immune-mediated disorders. MiXCR, applied by TCRdb to the 5' RACE reads, yields one record per CDR3 protein. This sample carries about 55,000 distinct CDR3 sequences, 3.6% of them seen once, and the ten largest clones take around 1.5%. Material for sequencing was PBMCs. These receptors originate from a man aged 30 to 45 with multiple sclerosis.

This clonotype was seen a handful of times. No conserved phenylalanine or tryptophan ends this CDR3, so it is likely a read error. This chain joins TRBV19 and TRBJ1-1; D gene unclear. The V end was cut by 10 bases, the J end by 5 bases, with 11 bases between. Germline CDR1 and CDR2: LNHDA and SQIVND (reference sequence). The CDR3 totals 11 residues. The CDR3 DNA follows: TGTGCCACCTTCCGGAGGACTGAAGCTTTCATT. Translated: CATFRRTEAFI.

CDR3 coding DNA: TGCAGTGCTAGTTCCGGGACTAGCGGCAACAATGAGCAGTTCTTC. It codes for CSASSGTSGNNEQFF. The chain uses TRBV20-1 and TRBJ2-1; 11 nucleotides line up with TRBD2. The CDR3 consists of 15 residues. Trimming at V came to 3 bases and at J to 5 bases, leaving 6 bases not matched to a gene. In germline, CDR1 is DFQATT, CDR2 SNEGSKA (reference sequence).

This clonotype was detected ten times or more. The chain couples TRBV5-1 to TRBJ2-7, with D hard to call. Germline V gene lookup returns CDR1 SGHRS and CDR2 YFSETQ. Trimming removed 1 base at V and 1 base at J, with 9 bases between. The CDR3 length is 14 residues. CDR3 residues: CASSLSTESYEQYF. Here the CDR3 DNA reads TGCGCCAGCAGCTTGTCTACGGAGTCCTACGAGCAGTACTTC.

The sample holds a few counts of this clonotype. The chain couples TRBV5-6 to TRBJ2-3; D is possibly TRBD1 or TRBD2 (6 bases each). V was pared by 0 bases and J by 4 bases, with 12 bases between. The length of the CDR3 is 15 residues. Per the germline V gene, CDR1 is SGHDT and CDR2 is YYEEEE. The CDR3, as DNA: TGTGCCAGCAGCTTGGACGGGGGCGTCGCAGATACGCAGTATTTT. Translating it yields CASSLDGGVADTQYF.

There are many counts of this clonotype. The gene calls are TRBV7-3 and TRBJ2-5, with unresolved D. This CDR3 has 12 amino acids. The V gene lost 10 bases and the J gene lost 2 bases, with 11 bases spanning the gap. Germline V gene sequence: CDR1 SGHTA, CDR2 FQGTGA. The CDR3 spells CAIAAEQETQYF. CDR3 coding DNA: TGTGCCATCGCCGCCGAACAAGAGACCCAGTACTTC.

The V and J genes are TRBV28 and TRBJ2-7; 11 bases map to TRBD2. With the DNA end fitting TRBJ2-1 better, the J assignment may be wrong. Germline V gene sequence: CDR1 MDHEN, CDR2 SYDVKM. The CDR3 has 15 amino acids. The CDR3 DNA reads TGTGCCAGCAGCTTAGCGGGGGGGCGACCCAATGAGCAGTTCTTC. The encoded protein is CASSLAGGRPNEQFF.

This clonotype was counted a few times. The chain uses TRBV5-1 and TRBJ1-1; D gene unclear. Per the germline V gene, CDR1 is SGHRS and CDR2 is YFSETQ. The V and J ends lost 3 bases and 4 bases respectively, with 10 bases between them. The CDR3 is 13 amino acids. The CDR3 sequence: CASSSGTSTEAFF. DNA for the CDR3: TGCGCCAGCAGCTCGGGAACGAGCACTGAAGCTTTCTTT. The full variable domain, with the rest looked up from reference TRBV5-1 and TRBJ1-1, is KAGVTQTPRYLIKTRGQQVTLSCSPISGHRSVSWYQQTPGQGLQFLFEYFSETQRNKGNFPGRFSGRQFSNSRSEMNVSTLELGDSALYLCASSSGTSTEAFFGQGTRLTVV.

The sample holds many counts of this clonotype. V is TRBV7-8 and J is TRBJ1-3; 7 bases fit TRBD1. Germline CDR1 and CDR2: SGHVS and FQNEAQ. The CDR3 consists of 16 residues. V shed 5 bases and J 6 bases; nucleotides not matched to a gene: 13. The CDR3 DNA reads TGTGCCAGCAGCAGATTACCGGGACAGAGAGAAAACACCATATATTTT. Amino acid sequence: CASSRLPGQRENTIYF. The full variable domain, completed using reference TRBV7-8 and TRBJ1-3, is GAGVSQSPRYKVAKRGQDVALRCDPISGHVSLFWYQQALGQGPEFLTYFQNEAQLDKSGLPSDRFFAERPEGSVSTLKIQRTQQEDSAVYLCASSRLPGQRENTIYFGEGSWLTVV.

Ten or more counts support this clonotype. This rearrangement joins TRBV27 to TRBJ2-3, with D possibly being TRBD1 (6 bases). Trimming cost V 6 bases and J 5 bases, with 15 bases left between them. Germline assignment: CDR1 MNHEY and CDR2 SMNVEV (reference sequence). The CDR3 runs to 14 residues. CDR3 sequence reads: CASRPRQVQDTQYF. The CDR3, as DNA: TGTGCCAGCAGGCCAAGACAGGTGCAAGATACGCAGTATTTT.